This TCR beta chain is drawn from a study of blood T cell repertoires in COVID-19. In the study overall: The United States, Italy and Spain supplied acute and convalescent COVID-19 samples. From T cells, B-cell-depleted T cells, or PBMCs came the material, which was cDNA or gDNA.

This CDR3 region has 16 residues. Germline V CDR1 and CDR2: PRHDT, FYEKMQ (reference sequence). With 0 bases clipped from V and 5 bases from J, the junction kept 8 bases outside the gene matches. In the authors' workflow: Estimates of nucleated cell counts were drawn from the amplification of reference gene primers. Here immunoSEQ multiplex PCR was the method, and the copy in TCRdb shows in-frame clones only, minus some. That table furnishes V, J and clone size, whereas the DNA furnished D and trimming. This table holds 70,000 to 100,000 clones, 82% found once. The material sequenced was peripheral blood. The clonotype comes from a man between 45 and 60 years old with active or convalescent COVID-19. The V call is TRBV13, the J call TRBJ2-3; the match to TRBD1 covers 7 bases. The CDR3, as DNA: TGTGCCAGCAGCTTAGGTATAGGGGGCACTCGAGATACGCAGTATTTT. Amino acids: CASSLGIGGTRDTQYF.